The 20 T cell receptor beta chains below all came from one sample that was sequenced in a study of long-term antiretroviral therapy in people with HIV. Survey-level immunoSEQ v3.0 assays were run. Repertoires were generated with immunoSEQ multiplex PCR, while TCRdb's copy carries only in-frame clones and drops some. Of about 32,000 clones in the sample, around 94% are singletons; the top ten hold around 3.3%. Source: unsorted PBMCs, taken 4.1 years after starting antiretroviral therapy. All receptors come from a woman between 45 and 60 years old with HIV.

The chain combines TRBV13 with TRBJ1-1; 7 nucleotides match TRBD1. The germline V gene has CDR1 PRHDT and CDR2 FYEKMQ (reference sequence). The V gene end was trimmed by 4 bases and the J gene end by 1 base; junction bases not matched to a gene: 3. CDR3 length equals 14 residues. DNA for the CDR3: TGTGCCAGCAGCTCACAGGGGAGGAACACTGAAGCTTTCTTT. As protein: CASSSQGRNTEAFF. Based on the CDR3 plus reference TRBV13 and TRBJ1-1, the full variable domain is AAGVIQSPRHLIKEKRETATLKCYPIPRHDTVYWYQQGPGQDPQFLISFYEKMQSDKGSIPDRFSAQQFSDYHSELNMSSLELGDSALYFCASSSQGRNTEAFFGQGTRLTVV.

The V gene is TRBV4-1, the J gene TRBJ1-2; no definite D call. V was clipped by 0 bases and J by 10 bases, with 12 bases between them. Germline V gives CDR1 MGHRA, CDR2 YSYEKL. The CDR3 runs to 13 residues. The CDR3 is CASSQDLGSHYTF. CDR3 DNA: TGCGCCAGCAGCCAAGATTTAGGTTCTCACTACACCTTC.

The genes are TRBV4-3 and TRBJ1-4; TRBD1 is a possible D gene (6 bases). CDR3 length equals 16 residues. Trimming cost V 1 base and J 5 bases, with 14 bases left between them. Germline V gene sequence: CDR1 LGHNA, CDR2 YSLEER. CDR3 in amino acids: CASSQGSGTRNEKLFF. The CDR3 coding sequence is TGCGCCAGCAGCCAAGGTTCCGGGACACGAAATGAAAAACTGTTTTTT.

V gene TRBV27 combines with J gene TRBJ1-2; 8 positions agree with TRBD1. This CDR3 comprises 17 residues. Per germline, CDR1 MNHEY and CDR2 SMNVEV (reference sequence). Trimming took 5 bases from V and 4 from J; bases not matched to a gene: 15. Written as DNA, the CDR3 is TGTGCCAGCAGTCTCCACCCCCCGGACAGGGACGCCTATGGCTACACCTTC. Amino acids: CASSLHPPDRDAYGYTF.

This sequence joins TRBV11-2 and TRBJ2-3; maybe TRBD1 (6 bases). The CDR3 sequence is 16 residues long. Trimming pared 5 bases from V and 2 bases from J, leaving 17 bases between. Per the germline V gene, CDR1 is SGHAT and CDR2 is FQNNGV. CDR3 in DNA: TGTGCCAGCAGCCCAGGGGTCGGGACCCCCACAGATACGCAGTATTTT. Protein product: CASSPGVGTPTDTQYF.

The gene calls are TRBV6-1 and TRBJ2-3; 9 bases are a match to TRBD1. V trimming: 2 bases; J trimming: 8 bases; junction bases outside the gene matches: 8. The germline V gene encodes CDR1 MNHNS and CDR2 SASEGT. The CDR3 consists of 15 residues. CDR3 protein: CASSERGQGLGTQYF. CDR3 DNA: TGTGCCAGCAGTGAACGGGGACAGGGTTTGGGTACGCAGTATTTT.

The chain combines TRBV5-1 with TRBJ2-1; the match to TRBD2 covers 7 bases. V shed 3 bases, J shed 5 bases, and the junction held 2 bases outside the gene matches. The germline CDR1 and CDR2 sequences are SGHRS and YFSETQ. The CDR3 covers 13 residues. In DNA form, the CDR3 reads TGCGCCAGCAGCTCACGGGGGGACAATGAGCAGTTCTTC. Translated: CASSSRGDNEQFF.

The chain uses TRBV7-8 and TRBJ2-7, with D maybe TRBD2 (6 bases). Germline lookup yields CDR1 SGHVS and CDR2 FQNEAQ. Trimming removed 2 bases from V and 2 bases from J, with 10 bases in between. CDR3 size: 14 residues. The CDR3 sequence is CASSLKDYAYEQYF. The CDR3 DNA is TGTGCCAGCAGCTTAAAGGACTACGCCTACGAGCAGTACTTC.

The CDR3 DNA follows: TGTGCCAGCAGCGAGTTCTGGGGCCCAGAGGAGACCCAGTACTTC. Protein: CASSEFWGPEETQYF. The chain uses TRBV5-6 and TRBJ2-5; TRBD1 is a possible D gene (5 bases). In germline, CDR1 is SGHDT, CDR2 YYEEEE. This CDR3 comprises 15 residues. With 4 bases removed from V and 5 bases from J, the gap between germline ends came to 18 bases.

This rearrangement joins TRBV7-3 to TRBJ2-7; TRBD1 might be the D (6 bases). This CDR3 comprises 13 residues. The V end was cut by 1 base, the J end by 4 bases, with 8 bases between. Germline V gene lookup returns CDR1 SGHTA and CDR2 FQGTGA. The CDR3 reads CASSLSQGYEQYF. The CDR3 DNA follows: TGTGCCAGCAGCTTAAGTCAGGGGTACGAGCAGTACTTC. Full variable domain (missing parts from reference TRBV7-3 and TRBJ2-7): GAGVSQTPSNKVTEKGKYVELRCDPISGHTALYWYRQSLGQGPEFLIYFQGTGAADDSGLPNDRFFAVRPEGSVSTLKIQRTERGDSAVYLCASSLSQGYEQYFGPGTRLTVT.

This clone was recorded a few times. The J gene is TRBJ2-7, the V gene TRBV7-8, with 10 bases that match TRBD1. Germline CDR1 is SGHVS and CDR2 is FQNEAQ. The CDR3 extends over 19 amino acids. With V trimmed by 1 base and J by 2 bases, 14 bases remained unmatched. In nucleotides, the CDR3 is TGTGCCAGCAGCTTAGGTCGGTGGGCGGGACAGGGGAAAACCTACGAGCAGTACTTC. Protein sequence: CASSLGRWAGQGKTYEQYF.

The CDR3 here is CASSRLSGYTF. Here the CDR3 DNA reads TGTGCCAGCAGCCGGCTCTCTGGCTACACCTTC. V is TRBV6-5 and J is TRBJ1-2; D is undetermined. From germline, CDR1 is MNHEY and CDR2 SVGAGI. Trimming took 6 bases from V and 7 from J, leaving 9 bases between them. The CDR3 covers 11 residues.

The V and J genes are TRBV27 and TRBJ2-3; the match to TRBD1 covers 7 bases. V trimming: 3 bases; J trimming: 3 bases; junction bases outside the gene matches: 6. Germline lookup yields CDR1 MNHEY and CDR2 SMNVEV (reference sequence). The CDR3 loop spans 15 amino acids. The CDR3 coding sequence is TGTGCCAGCAGTTTGACAGGGCCGGGGACAGATACGCAGTATTTT. Its protein product is CASSLTGPGTDTQYF.

V is TRBV15 and J is TRBJ1-5; D is unclear. This CDR3 is 14 amino acids long. Between the trimmed V and J ends, which lost 3 bases and 2 bases, there was a span of 8 bases. Germline V gene sequence: CDR1 LNHNV, CDR2 YYDKDF (reference sequence). The CDR3 DNA reads TGTGCCACCAGCAGGGGAAGGGGCAATCAGCCCCAGCATTTT. This gives the protein CATSRGRGNQPQHF.

The chain combines TRBV18 with TRBJ1-2, with TRBD1 identical over 7 bases. This CDR3 has 15 amino acids. From germline, CDR1 is KGHSH and CDR2 LQKENI. V lost 3 bases and J lost 7; bases outside the gene matches: 11. The CDR3 bases are TGTGCCAGCTCACCGCCTCCCGCCAGGGGGGCTGGCTACACCTTC. It translates to CASSPPPARGAGYTF.

This clone has just one count. J is TRBJ1-3 and V is TRBV5-1, with D possibly being TRBD1 (5 bases). Per the germline V gene, CDR1 is SGHRS and CDR2 is YFSETQ. The V end lost 5 bases, the J end lost 0 bases, and 6 bases lay between the germline ends. CDR3 length: 13 residues. The CDR3 nucleotides are TGCGCCAGCAGTACAGGCTCTGGAAACACCATATATTTT. Its translation: CASSTGSGNTIYF.

The genes are TRBV5-6 and TRBJ1-2; D possibly corresponds to TRBD1 (6 bases). Deletions cut 0 bases from V and 7 bases from J, with 16 bases between. This CDR3 is built from 15 residues. Germline CDR1 reads SGHDT; CDR2 reads YYEEEE. The CDR3 loop reads CASSLVAAGATGYTF. Written as DNA, the CDR3 is TGTGCCAGCAGCTTGGTGGCGGCAGGGGCTACTGGCTACACCTTC.

The chain has TRBV7-9 and TRBJ2-4, with no clear D. The CDR3 loop spans 16 amino acids. In germline, CDR1 is SEHNR, CDR2 FQNEAQ (reference sequence). Trimming cost V 5 bases and J 1 base, with 15 bases left between them. The CDR3 loop reads CASSPALPRAKNIQYF. In DNA, the CDR3 is TGTGCCAGCAGCCCTGCGCTACCGCGGGCCAAAAACATTCAGTACTTC.

This chain connects TRBV6-5 to TRBJ1-5; D uncertain. V was cut by 5 bases and J by 2 bases, with 13 bases left in between. The germline V gene encodes CDR1 MNHEY and CDR2 SVGAGI. CDR3 length equals 15 residues. CDR3 amino acids: CASSPGGLGNQPQHF. In nucleotides, the CDR3 is TGTGCCAGCAGTCCCGGCGGGCTTGGCAATCAGCCCCAGCATTTT.

This clone was found once. V gene TRBV11-2 combines with J gene TRBJ2-7; 8 positions agree with TRBD2. Germline V gene sequence: CDR1 SGHAT, CDR2 FQNNGV. V lost 4 bases, J lost 1 base, and 9 bases stayed unmatched. The CDR3 consists of 16 residues. CDR3 nucleotide sequence: TGTGCCAGCAGCTCGGGACTAGAAGTTGGATCCTACGAGCAGTACTTC. It translates to CASSSGLEVGSYEQYF.